A selection of T cell receptor beta chains follows, all from one sample in a study of blood T cell repertoires in COVID-19. Sequenced by immunoSEQ multiplex PCR; TCRdb stores in-frame clones only, minus some. The sample lists roughly 100,000 clones, around 85% seen once, with more than 3% in the top ten. Source material: peripheral blood. These TCRs come from a woman older than 75 with active or convalescent COVID-19. The CDR3 runs from the conserved cysteine through the conserved F or W. Fields, in order: V gene, J gene, D gene, clone size, CDR3 DNA, CDR3 protein. The D gene is left open where the match is weak. Only some rows state a clone size, as once, few, many or a class for expanded clones.

TRBV11-1	TRBJ1-2	.	once	TGTGCCAGCAGCCCAGACAGTAATTATAACTATGGCTACACCTTC	CASSPDSNYNYGYTF
TRBV27	TRBJ1-2	.	.	TGTGCCAGCAGTTTATTAAGGGGGGGCTTAAGTTATGGCTACACCTTC	CASSLLRGGLSYGYTF
TRBV6-5	TRBJ1-6	TRBD1	.	TGTGCCAGCAGATCCGGACAGGTGGATAATTCACCCCTCCACTTT	CASRSGQVDNSPLHF
TRBV21-1	TRBJ1-5	.	.	TGTGCCAGCAGCAGGACAGGGTCGATCGTAAGCAATCAGCCCCAGCATTTT	CASSRTGSIVSNQPQHF
TRBV19	TRBJ2-3	.	once	TGTGCCAGTAGTGGTCCGCAGGGAAGGCGTGGGCAGTATTTT	CASSGPQGRRGQYF
TRBV15	TRBJ1-1	TRBD1	.	TGTGCCACCCGAGGGACAGGGCTATTGAACACTGAAGCTTTCTTT	CATRGTGLLNTEAFF
TRBV18	TRBJ2-1	TRBD2	.	TGTGCCAGCTCACCACCCGGGGGGTCCTACAATGAGCAGTTCTTC	CASSPPGGSYNEQFF
TRBV6-5	TRBJ1-1	TRBD1	.	TGTGCCAGCAGTCCCCAGGACAGGGGTAAGACTGAAGCTTTCTTT	CASSPQDRGKTEAFF
TRBV2	TRBJ2-5	.	once	TGTGCCAGCAGATATACAGGGCCGGAGACCCAGTACTTC	CASRYTGPETQYF
TRBV6-5	TRBJ1-6	.	once	TGTGCCAGCAGTCCCCAGTTGCAGGGCAATTCACCCCTCCACTTT	CASSPQLQGNSPLHF
TRBV7-9	TRBJ1-6	.	.	TGTGCCAGCAGCTTAGATAGGGGGTATGATTCACCCCTCCACTTT	CASSLDRGYDSPLHF
TRBV18	TRBJ2-7	TRBD1	.	TGTGCCAGCTCCGGGGACAGGGGCGCCTACGAGCAGTACTTC	CASSGDRGAYEQYF
TRBV18	TRBJ1-4	.	.	TGTGCCAGCTCACGGACTCGCCTGAATGAAAAACTGTTTTTT	CASSRTRLNEKLFF
TRBV9	TRBJ1-6	.	.	TGTGCCAGCAGCGTTACCCAGAATTCACCCCTCCACTTT	CASSVTQNSPLHF
TRBV18	TRBJ1-2	.	.	TGTGCCAGCTCACCAGGGCCCCTCTATGGCTACACCTTC	CASSPGPLYGYTF
TRBV5-4	TRBJ2-3	.	.	TGTGCCAGCAGCCAGCCGGGAGCCCGGGGAGATACGCAGTATTTT	CASSQPGARGDTQYF
TRBV24-1	TRBJ1-5	TRBD1	.	TGTGCCACCAGTGATTTCGCAGGGGGAAGCAATCAGCCCCAGCATTTT	CATSDFAGGSNQPQHF
TRBV18	TRBJ1-2	TRBD1	.	TGTGCCAGCTCAGAAGGGACAGTTTATGGCTACACCTTC	CASSEGTVYGYTF
TRBV5-5	TRBJ1-1	TRBD1	few	TGTGCCAGCAGCTACGTACAGGGGGCATTGAACACTGAAGCTTTCTTT	CASSYVQGALNTEAFF
TRBV27	TRBJ1-5	.	.	TGTGCCAGCAGTTTAGGGTCAGGGCTTCATCAGCCCCAGCATTTT	CASSLGSGLHQPQHF
TRBV10-3	TRBJ1-1	.	once	TGTGCCATCAGTGAGTCGGGGCAGGGAAGCGCTGAAGCTTTCTTT	CAISESGQGSAEAFF
TRBV10-2	TRBJ1-5	TRBD1	.	TGCGCCAGCACCCGGACAGGGGGGGATCAGCCCCAGCATTTT	CASTRTGGDQPQHF
TRBV29-1	TRBJ2-7	.	.	TGCAGCGTTGAGTCAGCGATGGGGCGCGAGCAGTACTTC	CSVESAMGREQYF
TRBV30	TRBJ1-6	.	.	TGTGCCTGGAGTGGAGCGAACTCCTATAATTCACCCCTCCACTTT	CAWSGANSYNSPLHF
TRBV4-1	TRBJ1-4	TRBD1	few	TGCGCCAGCAGCCAAGTTATACAGGGGTATAAGGATGAAAAACTGTTTTTT	CASSQVIQGYKDEKLFF
TRBV2	TRBJ2-4	.	.	TGTGCCAGCCAGGCCAAAAACATTCAGTACTTC	CASQAKNIQYF
TRBV19	TRBJ2-7	.	.	TGTGCCAGTAGTAGGCGGGATGGCTACGAGCAGTACTTC	CASSRRDGYEQYF
TRBV7-3	TRBJ1-1	.	.	TGTGCCAGCAGCTTAGGGGGCGCCGCAAACACTGAAGCTTTCTTT	CASSLGGAANTEAFF
TRBV5-6	TRBJ2-6	.	once	TGTGCCAGCAGACTTTCAGGGGCCAACGTCCTGACTTTC	CASRLSGANVLTF
TRBV2	TRBJ1-1	.	once	TGTGCCAGCACATACACTGGGCACATGAACACTGAAGCTTTCTTT	CASTYTGHMNTEAFF
TRBV11-2	TRBJ1-1	.	.	TGTGCCAGCAGCTTAACGGGGGGCACTGAAGCTTTCTTT	CASSLTGGTEAFF
TRBV11-1	TRBJ1-1	.	few	TGTGCCAGCAGCTTAGTAACGGGCACTGAAGCTTTCTTT	CASSLVTGTEAFF
TRBV28	TRBJ1-5	.	.	TGTGCCAGCAGCAAACCCCCATCCAGTTTTAGCAATCAGCCCCAGCATTTT	CASSKPPSSFSNQPQHF
TRBV18	TRBJ2-1	TRBD1	.	TGTGCCAGCTCCCACAGGGGAACGGACAATGAGCAGTTCTTC	CASSHRGTDNEQFF
TRBV29-1	TRBJ1-4	.	.	TGCAGCGCCAGGAGGGATGAAAAACTGTTTTTT	CSARRDEKLFF
TRBV5-1	TRBJ1-1	.	few	TGCGCCAGCAGCTTGGCTCCAGGGGAGAACACTGAAGCTTTCTTT	CASSLAPGENTEAFF
TRBV18	TRBJ1-2	.	.	TGTGCCAGCTCAGGTACCGGGACACCTAAAGGCACCTTC	CASSGTGTPKGTF
TRBV30	TRBJ2-1	.	.	TGTGCCTGGAGGAGGAGGGAATCCTACAATGAGCAGTTCTTC	CAWRRRESYNEQFF
TRBV28	TRBJ1-3	.	.	TGTGCCAGCGGCGGGCCGAGCTCTGGAAACACCATATATTTT	CASGGPSSGNTIYF
TRBV9	TRBJ2-7	TRBD1	.	TGTGCCAGCAGCGTAGTAGGACAGGGAAGGTCTGAGCAGTACTTC	CASSVVGQGRSEQYF
TRBV19	TRBJ1-5	TRBD1	.	TGTGCCAGTGGACAGGGTAGCAATCAGCCCCAGCATTTT	CASGQGSNQPQHF
TRBV29-1	TRBJ1-2	TRBD1	.	TGCAGCGCTAGGGACAGGGGGCTTTCTCCTGGCTATGGCTACACCTTC	CSARDRGLSPGYGYTF
TRBV12-3/TRBV12-4	TRBJ1-2	.	many	TGTGCCAGCAGTTTCCAGGGTACCGGCTACACCTTC	CASSFQGTGYTF
TRBV9	TRBJ2-7	TRBD2	.	TGTGCCAGCAGCGTAGCAAGCGGGAGGACCTACGAGCAGTACTTC	CASSVASGRTYEQYF
TRBV18	TRBJ2-3	TRBD2	.	TGTGCCAGCTCACCGTGGACTAGCGGGAGGGCCGGCACAGATACGCAGTATTTT	CASSPWTSGRAGTDTQYF
TRBV2	TRBJ1-2	TRBD1	.	TGTGCCAGCAGGGGGACAGGGCTTGACTTTCTCAATTCCTTTGCTAACTATGGCTACACCTTC	CASRGTGLDFLNSFANYGYTF
TRBV29-1	TRBJ2-1	.	once	TGCAGCGTTCCAGGGGTACTCGGCAATGAGCAGTTCTTC	CSVPGVLGNEQFF
TRBV6-5	TRBJ1-6	.	.	TGTGCCAGCAGCCGGGGGGGACCAGATTCACCCCTCCACTTT	CASSRGGPDSPLHF